These 16 T cell receptor beta chains originate from one sample sequenced in a study of T-cell reconstitution after alpha-beta-depleted transplantation in children. Preparation of the TCRbeta library involved a method that used unique molecular identifiers. From the PCR reads, TCRdb called clonotypes with MiXCR, one entry per CDR3 protein. Of fewer than 120,000 distinct CDR3 sequences listed, over 9% are singletons. Sequenced here: PBMCs from the stem cell graft donor, sampled from the stem cell graft. The receptors stem from a human donor who donated a stem cell graft to a child with acute lymphoblastic leukemia.

This clonotype has a count of ten or more. The V call is TRBV27, the J call TRBJ2-5; D might be TRBD2 (7 bases). CDR3 length: 16 residues. The V end lost 1 base, the J end lost 4 bases, and 16 bases lay between the germline ends. The germline gives CDR1 MNHEY, CDR2 SMNVEV (reference sequence). CDR3 protein: CASSLLRGGNGETQYF. The CDR3 coding sequence is TGTGCCAGCAGTTTATTGAGGGGGGGCAATGGAGAGACCCAGTACTTC.

In its sample, this clonotype was seen many times. The rearrangement links TRBV7-2 to TRBJ2-1; D gene ambiguous. Trimming pared 1 base from V and 4 bases from J, leaving 5 bases between. Germline V CDR1 and CDR2: SGHTA, FQGNSA. The CDR3 sequence is 13 residues long. Here the CDR3 reads CASSLEQYNEQFF. CDR3 DNA: TGTGCCAGCAGCTTAGAACAATACAATGAGCAGTTCTTC. The variable domain in full, with the rest retrieved from reference TRBV7-2 and TRBJ2-1, is GAGVSQSPSNKVTEKGKDVELRCDPISGHTALYWYRQSLGQGLEFLIYFQGNSAPDKSGLPSDRFSAERTGGSVSTLTIQRTQQEDSAVYLCASSLEQYNEQFFGPGTRLTVL.

The rearrangement joins TRBV30 to TRBJ1-6; TRBD1 aligns across 9 bases. The trim removed 2 bases at V and 5 bases at J, leaving 7 bases unmatched. Germline V lookup: CDR1 GTSNPN, CDR2 SVGIG (reference sequence). This CDR3 spans 16 amino acids. Here the CDR3 DNA reads TGTGCCTGGAGTCCCCGGACAGGGGAAAATAATTCACCCCTCCACTTT. It specifies CAWSPRTGENNSPLHF. The full variable domain, completed using reference TRBV30 and TRBJ1-6, is SQTIHQWPATLVQPVGSPLSLECTVEGTSNPNLYWYRQAAGRGLQLLFYSVGIGQISSEVPQNLSASRPQDRQFILSSKKLLLSDSGFYLCAWSPRTGENNSPLHFGNGTRLTVT.

This clonotype was detected ten times or more. This chain connects TRBV15 to TRBJ2-1; 9 bases line up with TRBD2. The germline CDR1 and CDR2 sequences are LNHNV and YYDKDF (reference sequence). This CDR3 comprises 15 residues. V lost 4 bases to trimming and J lost 5 bases; unmatched junction nucleotides: 6. CDR3 in amino acids: CATSNPGTSHNEQFF. The CDR3 coding sequence is TGTGCCACCAGCAACCCCGGGACTAGCCACAATGAGCAGTTCTTC. The full variable domain, completed using reference TRBV15 and TRBJ2-1, is DAMVIQNPRYQVTQFGKPVTLSCSQTLNHNVMYWYQQKSSQAPKLLFHYYDKDFNNEADTPDNFQSRRPNTSFCFLDIRSPGLGDTAMYLCATSNPGTSHNEQFFGPGTRLTVL.

Many counts were recorded for this clonotype. The V call is TRBV12-3 or TRBV12-4, the J call TRBJ1-5; 8 bases agree with TRBD1. The CDR3 is made up of 15 amino acids. V was pared by 7 bases and J by 1 base, with 6 bases of the junction left unmatched. The CDR3 region is CASNLGQGSNQPQHF. Here the CDR3 DNA reads TGTGCCAGCAACCTCGGACAGGGAAGCAATCAGCCCCAGCATTTT.

This clonotype came up many times. The chain is built from TRBV28 and TRBJ2-7; either TRBD1 or TRBD2 may supply D (5 bases each). V lost 6 bases to trimming and J lost 0 bases, with 15 bases between them. Per the germline V gene, CDR1 is MDHEN and CDR2 is SYDVKM. This CDR3 has 15 residues. The CDR3 coding sequence is TGTGCCAGCAGAGACCGGGACGGCCGCTCCTACGAGCAGTACTTC. The encoded protein is CASRDRDGRSYEQYF.

Many counts were recorded for this clonotype. The rearrangement uses TRBV5-1 and TRBJ2-2; 8 bases map to TRBD1. The V gene end was trimmed by 4 bases and the J gene end by 6 bases; junction bases not matched to a gene: 8. The germline V gene encodes CDR1 SGHRS and CDR2 YFSETQ. The CDR3 runs 15 residues. The CDR3 nucleotides are TGCGCCAGCAGCGCAGACAGGGGAAGGGCCGGGGAGCTGTTTTTT. Its translation: CASSADRGRAGELFF.

This clonotype appeared many times. The chain uses TRBV20-1 and TRBJ1-2; D is uncertain. The germline V and J ends were trimmed by 1 base and 3 bases, with 3 bases remaining between them. The CDR3 has 11 residues. Germline V CDR1 and CDR2: DFQATT, SNEGSKA (reference sequence). CDR3 nucleotides: TGCAGTGCTAGAGTCGACTATGGCTACACCTTC. Its translation is CSARVDYGYTF.

This clonotype came up many times. V and J are TRBV5-1 and TRBJ2-1; the D gene is possibly TRBD2 (5 bases). Between the trimmed V and J ends, which lost 1 base and 4 bases, there was a span of 9 bases. The CDR3 length is 14 residues. CDR1 is SGHRS, CDR2 YFSETQ, per germline. CDR3 bases: TGCGCCAGCAGCTTGAACCGCGGGTACAATGAGCAGTTCTTC. Protein: CASSLNRGYNEQFF.

This clonotype appeared many times. V usage is TRBV5-1 and J usage is TRBJ1-4, with D tentatively TRBD1 (5 bases). The CDR3 consists of 15 residues. Germline values: CDR1 SGHRS, CDR2 YFSETQ. With 4 bases removed from V and 7 bases from J, the gap between germline ends came to 17 bases. The CDR3 here is CASSRAVSGAEKLFF. The DNA of the CDR3 is TGCGCCAGCAGCCGTGCGGTTAGCGGGGCTGAAAAACTGTTTTTT.

This clonotype was counted many times. The J gene is TRBJ2-3, the V gene TRBV12-3 or TRBV12-4; the match to TRBD2 covers 11 bases. The CDR3 contains 16 residues. V dropped 3 bases and J dropped 5; count of bases not matched to a gene: 7. The CDR3 is CASSFDSGRARDTQYF. The DNA of the CDR3 is TGTGCCAGCAGTTTTGATAGCGGGAGGGCCCGAGATACGCAGTATTTT.

This clonotype appeared many times. The chain has TRBV24-1 and TRBJ2-1, with a tentative D call TRBD1 (6 bases). Germline CDR1 and CDR2: KGHDR and SFDVKD. The CDR3 spans 13 residues. Trimming took 3 bases from V and 8 from J, leaving 10 bases between them. DNA for the CDR3: TGTGCCACCAGTGATCTACAGGGAGATGAGCAGTTCTTC. The encoded protein is CATSDLQGDEQFF.

This clonotype was recorded at least ten times. The chain joins TRBV25-1 to TRBJ1-2; a weak D match, TRBD1 (5 bases). V was cut by 8 bases and J by 5 bases, with 12 bases left in between. This CDR3 spans 12 amino acids. The germline gives CDR1 MGHDK, CDR2 SYGVNS. The CDR3 region is CASQTTGYGYTF. The CDR3 DNA follows: TGTGCCAGCCAAACAACAGGTTATGGCTACACCTTC.

Many counts were recorded for this clonotype. The chain uses TRBV5-1 and TRBJ1-2; 10 bases match TRBD1. This CDR3 is built from 15 residues. The V and J ends lost 1 base and 8 bases, in that order; junction bases with no gene match: 8. The germline V gene has CDR1 SGHRS and CDR2 YFSETQ. The CDR3 region has the DNA TGCGCCAGCAGCTTGAATGCCGGGACAGGGGTCGGCTACACCTTC. This translates into CASSLNAGTGVGYTF.

This clonotype was found many times. J is TRBJ2-1 and V is TRBV2, with TRBD2 matching over 7 bases. CDR3 length equals 15 residues. Germline CDR1 and CDR2: SNHLY and FYNNEI. Germline trimming cut 4 bases from V and 4 bases from J; bases unmatched to any gene: 7. For the CDR3, the DNA is TGTGCCAGCAGTGGTCTGCGCGGGAGTTACAATGAGCAGTTCTTC. Amino acid sequence: CASSGLRGSYNEQFF. Supplemented by reference TRBV2 and TRBJ2-1, the full variable domain reads EPEVTQTPSHQVTQMGQEVILRCVPISNHLYFYWYRQILGQKVEFLVSFYNNEISEKSEIFDDQFSVERPDGSNFTLKIRSTKLEDSAMYFCASSGLRGSYNEQFFGPGTRLTVL.

At least ten counts were recorded for this clonotype. J is TRBJ1-2 and V is TRBV7-8, with TRBD1 as a possible D gene (5 bases). The V end was cut by 5 bases, the J end by 7 bases, with 8 bases between. Germline V lookup: CDR1 SGHVS, CDR2 FQNEAQ. The CDR3 loop spans 11 amino acids. The CDR3 here is CASSLGAGYTF. The CDR3 nucleotides are TGTGCCAGCAGCCTAGGGGCTGGCTACACCTTC.